This T cell receptor (beta chain) was captured in a study of blood T cell repertoires in COVID-19. Study details: Specimens from acute and convalescent COVID-19 originated in the United States, Italy and Spain. PBMCs, B-cell-depleted T cells, or T cells were the source of the cDNA or gDNA that made up the material.

Original data processing: Cell counts per sample came from amplifying reference gene primers. Sequencing was performed with immunoSEQ multiplex PCR; in TCRdb, only in-frame clones are kept and a portion is missing. V and J calls and clone size are those listed in that table; D and trimming were worked out from the DNA. The sample shows around 150,000 clones, more than 75% of them seen only once. Specimen: peripheral blood. This receptor was identified in a woman aged 35 to 49 with acute or convalescent COVID-19.

CDR3 DNA: TGTGCCAGTGGGGACATGGGGTTCGCCTCCTACGAGCAGTACTTC. This translates into CASGDMGFASYEQYF. This chain uses TRBV2 with TRBJ2-7; the D gene is possibly TRBD1 (6 bases). The CDR3 is 15 amino acids. The ends were cut back, 9 bases at V and 0 bases at J, with 18 bases in the middle. Germline V gives CDR1 SNHLY, CDR2 FYNNEI.